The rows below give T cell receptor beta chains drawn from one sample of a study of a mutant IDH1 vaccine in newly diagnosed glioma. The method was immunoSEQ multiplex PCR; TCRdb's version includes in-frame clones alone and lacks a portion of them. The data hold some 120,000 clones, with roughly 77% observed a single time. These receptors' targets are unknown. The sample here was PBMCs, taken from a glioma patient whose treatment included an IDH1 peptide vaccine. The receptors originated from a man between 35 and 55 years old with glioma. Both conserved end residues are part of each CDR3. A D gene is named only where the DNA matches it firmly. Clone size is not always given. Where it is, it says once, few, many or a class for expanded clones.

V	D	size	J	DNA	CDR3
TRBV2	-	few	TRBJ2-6	TGTGCCAGCAGTAAACCCCGGACAGCTGGGGCCAACGTCCTGACTTTC	CASSKPRTAGANVLTF
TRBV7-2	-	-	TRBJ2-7	TGTGCCAGCAGCTTACTTGGACTCTCAGGCGAGCAGTACTTC	CASSLLGLSGEQYF
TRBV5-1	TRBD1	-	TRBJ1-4	TGCGCCAGCGGACAGGGTTTAACTAATGAAAAACTGTTTTTT	CASGQGLTNEKLFF
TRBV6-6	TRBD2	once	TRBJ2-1	TGTGCCAGCAGAGTACTAGCGGACTCGGCGAATGAGCAGTTCTTC	CASRVLADSANEQFF
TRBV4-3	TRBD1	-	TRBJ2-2	TGCGCCAGCAGCCAGCACAGGGGGCAGAACACCGGGGAGCTGTTTTTT	CASSQHRGQNTGELFF
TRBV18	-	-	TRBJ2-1	TGTGCCAGCTCACCATCGAATGAGCAGTTCTTC	CASSPSNEQFF
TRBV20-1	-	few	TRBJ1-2	TGCAGACCTTCGCTCATCTATGGCTACACCTTC	CRPSLIYGYTF
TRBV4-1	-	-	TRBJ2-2	TGCGCCAGCAGCCTCCGGGAGATGAACACCGGGGAGCTGTTTTTT	CASSLREMNTGELFF
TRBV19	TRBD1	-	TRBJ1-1	TGTGCCACCACACCGGGACAGACGAACACTGAAGCTTTCTTT	CATTPGQTNTEAFF
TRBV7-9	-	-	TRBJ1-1	TGTGCCAGCAGCTCGTCGGGATCCAACACTGAAGCTTTCTTT	CASSSSGSNTEAFF
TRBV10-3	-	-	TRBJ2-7	TGTGCCATCAGTGGGACAGACTACGAGCAGTACTTC	CAISGTDYEQYF
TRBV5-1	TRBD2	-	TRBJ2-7	TGCGCCAGCAGCGGGGAGGGTTACGAGCAGTACTTC	CASSGEGYEQYF
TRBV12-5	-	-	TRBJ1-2	TGTGCTAGTGGTTTCGGGGGACACTTACTTTCTAACTATGGCTACACCTTC	CASGFGGHLLSNYGYTF
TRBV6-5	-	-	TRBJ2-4	TGTGCCAGCAGTTCCGTAGACCTAGCCAAAAACATTCAGTACTTC	CASSSVDLAKNIQYF
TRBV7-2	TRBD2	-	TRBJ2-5	TGTGCCAGCAGCAGCGGGGCGGGAGGACAAGAGACCCAGTACTTC	CASSSGAGGQETQYF
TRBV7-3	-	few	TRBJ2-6	TGTGCCAGCAGCTTAACATTGATTGGGAGCTCTGGGGCCAACGTCCTGACTTTC	CASSLTLIGSSGANVLTF
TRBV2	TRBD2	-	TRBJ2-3	TGTGCCAGCAAGAAGGACCTAGCGGGAGGGCCGGGTACGCAGTATTTT	CASKKDLAGGPGTQYF